This T cell receptor (beta chain) comes out of a study of blood T cell repertoires in COVID-19. The wider study: There were acute and convalescent COVID-19 samples, and they came from the United States, Italy and Spain. From T cells, B-cell-depleted T cells, or PBMCs came the material, which was cDNA or gDNA.

This CDR3 has 15 residues. J was trimmed by 1 base and V by 5 bases; bases with no gene match: 8. Germline CDR1 and CDR2: SGDLS and YYNGEE. Original processing methods: Scientists estimated how many nucleated cells there were by amplifying reference gene primers. The method was immunoSEQ multiplex PCR; TCRdb's version includes in-frame clones alone and lacks a portion of them. V and J calls and clone size follow that table, whereas D and trimming were derived from the DNA. In the table there are over 600,000 clones, over 80% of which are singletons. The V and J genes are TRBV9 and TRBJ2-7; 8 positions match TRBD2. The sequence was obtained from a woman between 18 and 29 years old with acute or convalescent COVID-19. The sequenced sample was peripheral blood. CDR3 DNA sequence: TGTGCCAGCAGGCCGGGACTAGTGGGATCCTACGAGCAGTACTTC. It is translated as CASRPGLVGSYEQYF.